Reported below is one T cell receptor beta chain. What it binds is not known. Per the germline V gene, CDR1 is MNHNS and CDR2 is SASEGT. Trimming removed 6 bases from V and 0 bases from J; junction bases left unmatched: 5. The CDR3 is made up of 14 amino acids. The data are from a study of vaccination and CD4 T cells after COVID-19. Study as a whole: Overlapping spike pools from SARS-CoV-2 and HCoV-NL63, HCoV-OC43 and HCoV-229E served as culture stimuli. Study observations and caveats: In convalescent patients, 304 of 307 vaccine-specific clones were spike mono-reactive. Relatively small numbers of convalescent patients were studied, with no early post-infection timepoints included.

Time point in this sample: late sampling 161 to 241 days after vaccination in three convalescent patients. Described treatment: approximately 10-day PBMC culture with coronavirus spike peptide pools or control peptides (ViraFEST assay). Fresh IL-2 medium replaced half the culture medium on days 3 and 7. The Oncomine TCR Beta short-read assay sequenced DNA from cultured CD4+ T cells. TCRdb analysed the PCR reads with MiXCR anew, one entry per CDR3 protein. This sample has around 25,000 distinct CDR3 sequences, with 30% found just once. The TCR was taken from a human donor who had recovered from COVID-19. Specimen: CD4+ T cells from blood, cultured in vitro, collected about 7 months after SARS-CoV-2 vaccination. This chain links TRBV6-1 with TRBJ2-7; 7 bases agree with TRBD1. CDR3 in DNA: TGTGCCAGCAGCCCAGACAGGGCCTCCTACGAGCAGTACTTC. This translates into CASSPDRASYEQYF.